Shown below are 20 T cell receptor beta chains from a single sample sequenced in a study of shared clonotypes between healthy human individuals. Profiling relied on immunoSEQ multiplex PCR, and the TCRdb table lists in-frame clones only, not all of them. Of around 2,100,000 clones listed, over 85% are singletons. Naive CD8 cells comprised CD45RO-negative, CCR7-positively selected cells, excluding terminally differentiated effector memory CD45RA+ cells. Material: naive CD8+ T cells sorted from blood. The receptors derive from a man aged 18 to 30 in good health.

This chain joins TRBV11-2 and TRBJ2-1; D possibly corresponds to TRBD2 (6 bases). Per germline, CDR1 SGHAT and CDR2 FQNNGV. V lost 1 base, J lost 4 bases, and 17 bases lay in between. This CDR3 has 17 residues. For the CDR3, the DNA is TGTGCCAGCAGCTTAGGACCGGGACTGGGGGTATACAATGAGCAGTTCTTC. It codes for CASSLGPGLGVYNEQFF. The full variable domain, in which reference TRBV11-2 and TRBJ2-1 provide the parts outside the CDR3, is EAGVAQSPRYKIIEKRQSVAFWCNPISGHATLYWYQQILGQGPKLLIQFQNNGVVDDSQLPKDRFSAERLKGVDSTLKIQPAKLEDSAVYLCASSLGPGLGVYNEQFFGPGTRLTVL.

The CDR3 reads CASSPQRIPNYGYTF. CDR3 coding DNA: TGTGCCAGCAGCCCGCAAAGGATCCCGAACTATGGCTACACCTTC. The gene calls are TRBV5-8 and TRBJ1-2; D gene unclear. The germline gives CDR1 SGHTS, CDR2 YDEGEE. This CDR3 has 15 residues. The V and J ends lost 4 bases and 2 bases respectively, with 15 bases between them.

This chain uses TRBV14 with TRBJ2-1, with TRBD2 matching over 10 bases. Germline V CDR1 and CDR2: SGHDN, FVKESK. The CDR3 consists of 16 residues. V shed 2 bases, J shed 3 bases, and the junction held 4 bases outside the gene matches. CDR3 loop: CASSQSLAGDYNEQFF. In nucleotides, the CDR3 is TGTGCCAGCAGCCAATCCCTAGCGGGGGACTACAATGAGCAGTTCTTC.

This clone was seen a single time. The rearrangement links TRBV4-2 to TRBJ2-2, with D maybe TRBD1 (6 bases). The length of the CDR3 is 17 residues. Germline-derived CDR1 and CDR2 are LGHNA and YNFKEQ. V lost 3 bases and J 0 bases, leaving 14 bases between the germline ends. CDR3 in amino acids: CASSQHRVDANTGELFF. CDR3 in DNA: TGTGCCAGCAGCCAGCACAGGGTTGATGCGAACACCGGGGAGCTGTTTTTT.

The V gene is TRBV2, the J gene TRBJ2-1, with 11 bases lining up with TRBD1. This CDR3 contains 15 residues. The germline gives CDR1 SNHLY, CDR2 FYNNEI. V trimming: 6 bases; J trimming: 3 bases; junction bases outside the gene matches: 4. CDR3 residues: CASSSGQGVYNEQFF. The DNA for the CDR3 is TGTGCCAGCAGCTCGGGACAGGGGGTCTACAATGAGCAGTTCTTC.

This chain uses TRBV19 with TRBJ1-2; no reliable D call. Germline CDR1 reads LNHDA; CDR2 reads SQIVND (reference sequence). The CDR3 loop spans 14 amino acids. Trimming cost V 6 bases and J 4 bases, with 15 bases left between them. CDR3 in amino acids: CASRTSDEFYGYTF. CDR3 in DNA: TGTGCCAGTAGAACGTCGGACGAATTCTATGGCTACACCTTC.

V gene TRBV9 combines with J gene TRBJ1-6; no firm D call. The CDR3 length is 17 residues. The V and J ends lost 0 bases and 0 bases respectively, with 10 bases between them. Per the germline V gene, CDR1 is SGDLS and CDR2 is YYNGEE. CDR3 protein: CASSVGSGFSYNSPLHF. As DNA, the CDR3 is TGTGCCAGCAGCGTAGGTTCAGGTTTCTCCTATAATTCACCCCTCCACTTT.

As regards this clone: Other DNA variants within this sample encode the same CDR3. The chain carries TRBV19 and TRBJ1-5, with no clear D. The CDR3 contains 13 residues. Trimming took 4 bases from V and 0 from J, leaving 4 bases between them. CDR1 is LNHDA, CDR2 SQIVND, per germline (reference sequence). CDR3 bases: TGTGCCAGTAGTACCGATAGCAATCAGCCCCAGCATTTT. Translated: CASSTDSNQPQHF. Variable domain in full (rest from reference TRBV19 and TRBJ1-5): DGGITQSPKYLFRKEGQNVTLSCEQNLNHDAMYWYRQDPGQGLRLIYYSQIVNDFQKGDIAEGYSVSREKKESFPLTVTSAQKNPTAFYLCASSTDSNQPQHFGDGTRLSIL.

This clone was picked up one time. The gene calls are TRBV5-4 and TRBJ2-1, with D maybe TRBD2 (6 bases). V dropped 3 bases and J dropped 8 bases, with 12 bases sitting between them. Germline V gene lookup returns CDR1 SGHNT and CDR2 YYREEE (reference sequence). The CDR3 length is 13 residues. CDR3 nucleotide sequence: TGTGCCAGCAGCTCGGGACTGGGGGATGAGCAGTTCTTC. Protein sequence: CASSSGLGDEQFF.

The J gene is TRBJ2-7, the V gene TRBV11-2; D remains unclear. The germline CDR1 and CDR2 sequences are SGHAT and FQNNGV. The V and J ends lost 4 bases and 4 bases respectively, with 5 bases between them. This CDR3 contains 11 residues. The DNA of the CDR3 is TGTGCCAGCAGCTCTCCTTACGAGCAGTACTTC. Protein sequence: CASSSPYEQYF.

The genes are TRBV11-2 and TRBJ2-7; D is unclear. Trimming took 1 base from V and 2 from J, leaving 18 bases between them. The CDR3 spans 17 residues. Looked up from germline, CDR1 is SGHAT and CDR2 is FQNNGV. The CDR3 nucleotides read TGTGCCAGCAGCTTAGTAGCCGCCCCCGATGGGGCCTACGAGCAGTACTTC. Encoded protein: CASSLVAAPDGAYEQYF.

The V gene is TRBV5-1, the J gene TRBJ2-3, with 7 bases lining up with TRBD1. The CDR3 spans 14 residues. V lost 2 bases to trimming and J lost 4 bases; unmatched junction nucleotides: 4. The germline gives CDR1 SGHRS, CDR2 YFSETQ. CDR3 sequence (DNA): TGCGCCAGCAGCTTAACTCAGGGGGCAGATACGCAGTATTTT. It translates to CASSLTQGADTQYF.

Notes on this clone: The sample has other DNA sequences that encode this CDR3 too. V gene TRBV9 combines with J gene TRBJ2-7, with D uncertain. In germline, CDR1 is SGDLS, CDR2 YYNGEE. The CDR3 contains 13 residues. The V gene lost 0 bases and the J gene lost 3 bases, with 7 bases spanning the gap. CDR3 in DNA: TGTGCCAGCAGCGTAGGTCTTCACTACGAGCAGTACTTC. Its translation is CASSVGLHYEQYF.

The V gene is TRBV18, the J gene TRBJ2-7, with D perhaps matching TRBD1 (5 bases). Looked up from germline, CDR1 is KGHSH and CDR2 is LQKENI. Trimming took off 6 bases at V and 6 bases at J, with 21 bases between the two ends. CDR3 length: 15 amino acids. The chain's CDR3 is CASSIGHFTTAEQYF. DNA of the CDR3: TGTGCCAGCTCCATAGGACACTTTACGACAGCCGAGCAGTACTTC.

V is TRBV7-3 and J is TRBJ2-7; 9 bases fit TRBD1. Germline loops: CDR1 SGHTA, CDR2 FQGTGA. Trimming removed 2 bases from V and 3 bases from J; junction bases left unmatched: 5. This CDR3 contains 15 residues. The CDR3 DNA follows: TGTGCCAGCAGCTTAGGGACAGGGTCCCTCTACGAGCAGTACTTC. Its protein product is CASSLGTGSLYEQYF.

CDR3 sequence reads: CASRPRGYSNQPQHF. The CDR3 nucleotides read TGTGCCAGCCGCCCCCGAGGATATAGCAATCAGCCCCAGCATTTT. This chain links TRBV27 with TRBJ1-5; unclear D gene. Germline V gene sequence: CDR1 MNHEY, CDR2 SMNVEV (reference sequence). Trimming shortened V by 8 bases and J by 0 bases, and 14 bases separated the two germline ends. There are 15 residues in the CDR3.

About this clone: Other DNA sequences from this sample encode an identical CDR3 as well. J is TRBJ2-1 and V is TRBV13; a possible D gene is TRBD2 (5 bases). This CDR3 has 13 amino acids. Trimming removed 2 bases from V and 7 bases from J, with 9 bases in between. Germline values: CDR1 PRHDT, CDR2 FYEKMQ (reference sequence). For the CDR3, the DNA is TGTGCCAGCAGCTTACCAGGAGGAAATGAGCAGTTCTTC. Translating it yields CASSLPGGNEQFF.

As for this clone: Other DNA variants within this sample encode the same CDR3. The chain joins TRBV6-5 to TRBJ2-7; D is unresolved. V was cut by 2 bases and J by 0 bases, with 5 bases left in between. The CDR3 has 13 amino acids. Germline CDR1 is MNHEY and CDR2 is SVGAGI. DNA for the CDR3: TGTGCCAGCAGTTACGGCGACTCCTACGAGCAGTACTTC. Translated: CASSYGDSYEQYF.

J is TRBJ2-7 and V is TRBV21-1; the D segment call TRBD1 is taken from the table without a DNA check. TRBV21-1 is labeled a pseudogene. This CDR3 is built from 14 residues. The CDR3 reads CASSTRDRPYEQYF. DNA of the CDR3: TGTGCCAGCAGCACCCGGGACAGGCCCTACGAGCAGTACTTC.

The V call is TRBV27, the J call TRBJ1-2, with a tentative D call TRBD1 (6 bases). V lost 10 bases to trimming and J lost 1 base, with 25 bases between them. The germline gives CDR1 MNHEY, CDR2 SMNVEV (reference sequence). This CDR3 spans 17 amino acids. DNA of the CDR3: TGTGCCACTTCTCCCCTGCCCCCAGGGGCCATTAACTATGGCTACACCTTC. This gives the protein CATSPLPPGAINYGYTF.